The sequence of this T cell receptor beta chain was determined in a study of blood T cell repertoires in COVID-19 (dated by TCRdb to about 2020). With regard to the full study: Samples covering the acute and convalescent phases of COVID-19 were provided by collaborators in the United States, Italy and Spain. The prospective study material was composed of cDNA or gDNA derived from T cells, B-cell-depleted T cells, or PBMCs. The dataset comprised deeply sampled blood TCRbeta repertoires from subjects exposed to, actively infected with, or recovered from COVID-19. The repertoires were made available in a free public database intended to serve as a resource for research on the immune response to SARS-CoV-2. Samples came from the ongoing ImmuneRACE study (first 160 participants) plus 1,254 subjects from 6 global collaborators. Sample metadata almost always included a de-identified subject ID, COVID-19 status, age in years and sex. Where HLA class I and class II types were available, the types were taken from metadata supplied by the sample provider, not from assay-based typing. The paper as a whole reports these results and caveats: The amount of clinical and demographic metadata varied by source and participant and was provided uncurated.

In the case of this clone: What antigen it recognizes has not been identified. Base qualities are not recorded, but no much larger clone differs from it by a single base.

Each collaborating institution followed its own protocols to collect whole blood in K2EDTA tubes. Collaborator samples were shipped for TCRbeta analysis as frozen whole blood, isolated PBMCs, or DNA extracted from either sample type. TCRbeta CDR3 regions were amplified from genomic DNA using the immunoSEQ Assay, a bias-controlled multiplex PCR. On the authors' methods: Within the assay, amplification of reference gene primers was used to estimate how many nucleated cells each sample contained. Sequence reads were collapsed and filtered to measure the absolute abundance of every unique TCRbeta CDR3 rearrangement. For each sample, productive Simpson clonality was calculated as the square root of Simpson's diversity index across productive rearrangements. The table comes from immuneACCESS by way of TCRdb, which keeps in-frame sequences with V and J called. Part of the clones is missing from these tables; in studies checked, under half for an unresolved V gene and the rest for unknown reasons. V, J and clone size reflect that table, while D and trimming were determined from the DNA. The sample contains about 100,000 clones, 85% to 90% of them found a single time. The top ten constitute 1.5% of the sample.

The germline V gene (reference sequence) yields MNHEY for CDR1 and SMNVEV for CDR2. The V and J ends are trimmed by 3 bases and 5 bases, leaving 9 bases between them. The CDR3 goes from the cysteine to the phenylalanine over 13 residues. Kept here is only the CDR3 DNA, which spans 39 bases and is read in frame from base 1. Rearrangement joined TRBV27 to TRBJ2-3, with a weak D call of TRBD2 (5 bases match). Material: peripheral blood. The sequence was collected from a human donor with active COVID-19. The donor label of this sample is uncertain. The CDR3 protein sequence reads: CASSLLAEDTQYF. The DNA is as follows: TGTGCCAGCAGTTTGCTAGCTGAAGATACGCAGTATTTT.